The clone carrying this T cell receptor beta chain was recorded only once. This sample is part of a study of OX40 agonist ivuxolimab in advanced cancers. The method was immunoSEQ multiplex PCR; TCRdb's version includes in-frame clones alone and lacks a portion of them. This table holds 100,000 or so clones, around 86% found once. V was clipped by 1 base and J by 5 bases; unmatched bases: 5. Germline CDR1 is GTSNPN and CDR2 is SVGIG (reference sequence). The CDR3 consists of 14 residues. The TCR originated in an adult with an advanced solid tumor such as melanoma, head and neck, liver or kidney cancer. The chain joins TRBV30 to TRBJ2-7, with 10 nucleotides matching TRBD2. Source: CD4+ or CD8+ T cells sorted from blood, taken in a trial of the OX40 agonist ivuxolimab. DNA for the CDR3: TGTGCCTGGAGTGAAGCGGGAGGGCCCCACGAGCAGTACTTC. Amino acid sequence: CAWSEAGGPHEQYF.